Listed here are 32 T cell receptor beta chains from one sample, sequenced in a study of blood T cell repertoires in COVID-19. Produced via immunoSEQ multiplex PCR; TCRdb's table is partial and in-frame only. The sample consists of roughly 100,000 clones, about 90% of them appearing once. Sequencing was carried out using peripheral blood. The receptor source for this set is a human donor in a cohort sampled during active COVID-19.

The chain recombines TRBV19 with TRBJ1-1; unclear D gene. CDR3 length: 13 residues. Per the germline V gene, CDR1 is LNHDA and CDR2 is SQIVND (reference sequence). Trimming stripped 5 bases from V and 3 bases from J, with 10 bases between. CDR3 nucleotides: TGTGCCAGTAGTTTATTCCGGTACACTGAAGCTTTCTTT. Residues: CASSLFRYTEAFF.

The gene calls are TRBV28 and TRBJ1-4; no firm D call. The CDR3 contains 11 residues. Germline CDR1 reads MDHEN; CDR2 reads SYDVKM. Trimming stripped 3 bases from V and 8 bases from J, with 4 bases between. In nucleotides, the CDR3 is TGTGCCAGCAGTTTGAGCGAAAAACTGTTTTTT. This gives the protein CASSLSEKLFF. Full variable domain (remainder filled in from reference TRBV28 and TRBJ1-4): DVKVTQSSRYLVKRTGEKVFLECVQDMDHENMFWYRQDPGLGLRLIYFSYDVKMKEKGDIPEGYSVSREKKERFSLILESASTNQTSMYLCASSLSEKLFFGSGTQLSVL.

This chain links TRBV7-9 with TRBJ1-6; D is possibly TRBD1 (5 bases). The CDR3 contains 13 residues. In germline, CDR1 is SEHNR, CDR2 FQNEAQ (reference sequence). Trimming removed 5 bases from V and 6 bases from J, with 8 bases in between. DNA for the CDR3: TGTGCCAGCAGCCTTGACAGTAATTCACCCCTCCACTTT. It is translated as CASSLDSNSPLHF.

This clone was detected only once. The genes are TRBV9 and TRBJ2-7, with 10 positions matching TRBD2. Germline CDR1 reads SGDLS; CDR2 reads YYNGEE. V was clipped by 0 bases and J by 2 bases; unmatched bases: 5. The CDR3 sequence is 16 residues long. The chain's CDR3 is CASSVGPSGSPYEQYF. DNA for the CDR3: TGTGCCAGCAGCGTAGGTCCTAGCGGGAGCCCCTACGAGCAGTACTTC.

This rearrangement joins TRBV2 to TRBJ2-2, with 14 bases matching TRBD2. The ends lost 6 bases at V and 4 bases at J; junction bases unmatched: 10. Germline V CDR1 and CDR2: SNHLY, FYNNEI. The CDR3 totals 18 residues. The CDR3: CASSLTSGGAGVTGELFF. The DNA for the CDR3 is TGTGCCAGCAGCCTGACTAGCGGGGGGGCCGGGGTCACCGGGGAGCTGTTTTTT.

This clone has only a few counts. V usage is TRBV9 and J usage is TRBJ2-7; D is perhaps TRBD1 (5 bases). Deletions cut 0 bases from V and 5 bases from J, with 12 bases between. The CDR3 spans 14 residues. Germline loops: CDR1 SGDLS, CDR2 YYNGEE. The CDR3: CASSVDFSGNEQYF. The CDR3 DNA reads TGTGCCAGCAGCGTAGATTTCTCAGGGAACGAGCAGTACTTC.

The count of this clone is one. This rearrangement joins TRBV11-1 to TRBJ2-3; D gene unclear. The CDR3 loop spans 16 amino acids. Between the trimmed V and J ends, which lost 2 bases and 0 bases, there was a span of 12 bases. Germline values: CDR1 SGHAT, CDR2 FQDESV (reference sequence). In DNA, the CDR3 is TGTGCCAGCAGCTTATTGCCTGATACTAGCACAGATACGCAGTATTTT. Protein sequence: CASSLLPDTSTDTQYF. Supplemented by reference TRBV11-1 and TRBJ2-3, the full variable domain reads EAEVAQSPRYKITEKSQAVAFWCDPISGHATLYWYRQILGQGPELLVQFQDESVVDDSQLPKDRFSAERLKGVDSTLKIQPAELGDSAMYLCASSLLPDTSTDTQYFGPGTRLTVL.

The chain uses TRBV16 and TRBJ2-7; 8 positions agree with TRBD1. This CDR3 is 13 amino acids long. V shed 8 bases, J shed 5 bases, and the junction held 8 bases outside the gene matches. Germline V gives CDR1 KGHSY, CDR2 FQNENV. DNA for the CDR3: TGTGCCAGCGGCGACAGGGGCGTAGACGAGCAGTACTTC. Amino acids: CASGDRGVDEQYF. Full variable domain (rest looked up from reference TRBV16 and TRBJ2-7): GEEVAQTPKHLVRGEGQKAKLYCAPIKGHSYVFWYQQVLKNEFKFLISFQNENVFDETGMPKERFSAKCLPNSPCSLEIQATKLEDSAVYFCASGDRGVDEQYFGPGTRLTVT.

The genes are TRBV6-5 and TRBJ2-1, with D perhaps matching TRBD1 (6 bases). The V gene lost 6 bases and the J gene lost 9 bases, with 21 bases spanning the gap. This CDR3 is 15 amino acids long. Looked up from germline, CDR1 is MNHEY and CDR2 is SVGAGI. The CDR3 DNA follows: TGTGCCAGCAGGCTACTAGGGGGTAGCAGTACTGAGCAGTTCTTC. Its protein is CASRLLGGSSTEQFF.

This clone appeared a single time. V usage is TRBV6-2 or TRBV6-3 and J usage is TRBJ1-5; 8 bases agree with TRBD1. The CDR3 has 16 residues. From germline, CDR1 is MNHEY and CDR2 SVGEGT. The J segment lost 0 bases and the V segment lost 6 bases, leaving 7 bases of the junction unmatched. Written as DNA, the CDR3 is TGTGCCAGCAGCCCTGGCAGGGGGCATAGCAATCAGCCCCAGCATTTT. It specifies CASSPGRGHSNQPQHF.

The chain recombines TRBV20-1 with TRBJ1-5; D is uncertain. This CDR3 region has 10 residues. The V end was cut by 6 bases, the J end by 5 bases, with 5 bases between. Germline-derived CDR1 and CDR2 are DFQATT and SNEGSKA (reference sequence). CDR3 bases: TGCAGTGCCCATTATCAGCCCCAGCATTTT. It codes for CSAHYQPQHF.

J is TRBJ1-1 and V is TRBV4-3, with D perhaps TRBD1 (5 bases). The germline gives CDR1 LGHNA, CDR2 YSLEER. Trimming shortened V by 0 bases and J by 4 bases, and 9 bases separated the two germline ends. CDR3 size: 14 residues. The DNA of the CDR3 is TGCGCCAGCAGCCAAGATACGGGGGGCACTGAAGCTTTCTTT. It is translated as CASSQDTGGTEAFF.

J is TRBJ2-5 and V is TRBV2; TRBD2 might be the D (7 bases). Trimming took off 9 bases at V and 7 bases at J, with 18 bases between the two ends. The CDR3 has 13 amino acids. CDR1 and CDR2 from the germline V gene are SNHLY and FYNNEI. The CDR3 nucleotides read TGTGCCAGATTTGGGACTACCAGGGGGACCCAGTACTTC. Protein product: CARFGTTRGTQYF.

The V gene is TRBV3-1 (or the pseudogene TRBV3-2), the J gene TRBJ2-3, with 10 bases aligning to TRBD2. The CDR3 length is 16 residues. CDR1 and CDR2 from the germline V gene are LGHDT and YNNKEL (reference sequence). V dropped 4 bases and J dropped 0; count of bases not matched to a gene: 4. The CDR3 reads CASSLGLADSTDTQYF. Here the CDR3 DNA reads TGTGCCAGCAGCCTCGGACTAGCGGATAGCACAGATACGCAGTATTTT.

The J gene is TRBJ1-5, the V gene TRBV28; D gene unclear. This CDR3 spans 16 amino acids. V lost 3 bases and J 2 bases, leaving 14 bases between the germline ends. In germline, CDR1 is MDHEN, CDR2 SYDVKM. This chain's CDR3 is CASSFGWRAGNQPQHF. The CDR3, as DNA: TGTGCCAGCAGTTTCGGCTGGAGGGCCGGCAATCAGCCCCAGCATTTT. Full variable domain (remainder filled in from reference TRBV28 and TRBJ1-5): DVKVTQSSRYLVKRTGEKVFLECVQDMDHENMFWYRQDPGLGLRLIYFSYDVKMKEKGDIPEGYSVSREKKERFSLILESASTNQTSMYLCASSFGWRAGNQPQHFGDGTRLSIL.

CDR3 region: CSVDAREGDYEQYF. The DNA for the CDR3 is TGCAGCGTAGACGCTAGGGAGGGGGACTACGAGCAGTACTTC. This rearrangement joins TRBV29-1 to TRBJ2-7, with a weak D call TRBD2 (7 bases). Trimming took off 6 bases at V and 3 bases at J, with 18 bases between the two ends. CDR1 SQVTM and CDR2 ANQGSEA come from the germline V gene. This CDR3 comprises 14 residues.

CDR3 residues: CASSTGQVYTEAFF. As DNA, the CDR3 is TGTGCCAGCAGCACAGGACAAGTTTACACTGAAGCTTTCTTT. V gene TRBV6-2 or TRBV6-3 combines with J gene TRBJ1-1, with D perhaps TRBD1 (5 bases). V was trimmed by 6 bases and J by 3 bases, leaving 14 bases between them. Germline CDR1 reads MNHEY; CDR2 reads SVGEGT. This CDR3 is built from 14 residues.

This rearrangement joins TRBV29-1 to TRBJ2-3, with D maybe TRBD2 (6 bases). V dropped 0 bases and J dropped 0 bases, with 16 bases sitting between them. The CDR3 length is 17 residues. CDR1 and CDR2 (germline): SQVTM, ANQGSEA. The chain's CDR3 is CSVEDRGASVSTDTQYF. The CDR3 region has the DNA TGCAGCGTTGAAGATCGAGGCGCTAGCGTTAGCACAGATACGCAGTATTTT.

The chain recombines TRBV9 with TRBJ1-2, with D hard to call. Deletions cut 2 bases from V and 3 bases from J, with 11 bases between. This CDR3 is built from 14 residues. Germline V gene lookup returns CDR1 SGDLS and CDR2 YYNGEE. The CDR3 bases are TGTGCCAGCAGCGTTTTTGGAGGCGACTATGGCTACACCTTC. This translates into CASSVFGGDYGYTF.

This clone was detected once. Here the CDR3 DNA reads TGCGCCAGCAGCTTGGTGGGACAGGGAGCCTACGAGCAGTACTTC. This codes for CASSLVGQGAYEQYF. The J gene is TRBJ2-7, the V gene TRBV5-1; TRBD1 agrees at 9 bases. Trimming removed 0 bases from V and 2 bases from J; junction bases left unmatched: 3. The CDR3 runs 15 residues. The germline CDR1 and CDR2 sequences are SGHRS and YFSETQ.

The chain joins TRBV7-3 to TRBJ1-2, with 9 bases fitting TRBD1. Germline V gene lookup returns CDR1 SGHTA and CDR2 FQGTGA. CDR3 size: 15 residues. The J segment lost 4 bases and the V segment lost 5 bases, leaving 8 bases of the junction unmatched. Written as DNA, the CDR3 is TGTGCCAGCAGCCCTAACAGGGGGCGCCTCTATGGCTACACCTTC. Amino acids: CASSPNRGRLYGYTF.

The gene calls are TRBV12-3 or TRBV12-4 and TRBJ1-6; no reliable D call. CDR3 length equals 12 residues. Trimming removed 7 bases from V and 7 bases from J, with 8 bases in between. The chain's CDR3 is CASISGNSPLHF. The CDR3 DNA reads TGTGCCAGCATATCGGGGAATTCACCCCTCCACTTT.

The V and J genes are TRBV7-2 and TRBJ1-5, with D maybe TRBD1 (5 bases). Trimming removed 1 base at V and 0 bases at J, with 10 bases between. This CDR3 comprises 16 residues. The germline CDR1 and CDR2 sequences are SGHTA and FQGNSA. CDR3: CASSLVGGDSNQPQHF. Written as DNA, the CDR3 is TGTGCCAGCAGCTTAGTCGGGGGAGATAGCAATCAGCCCCAGCATTTT.

The V call is TRBV5-1, the J call TRBJ2-7; 7 bases match TRBD2. The CDR3 extends over 13 amino acids. Trimming removed 3 bases from V and 5 bases from J; junction bases left unmatched: 5. The germline V gene encodes CDR1 SGHRS and CDR2 YFSETQ. The CDR3 spells CASSSGLNDEQYF. In nucleotides, the CDR3 is TGCGCCAGCAGCTCGGGACTAAATGACGAGCAGTACTTC.

The chain uses TRBV27 and TRBJ2-5; TRBD2 aligns across 11 bases. The CDR3 covers 17 residues. V gave up 5 bases and J gave up 2 bases; unmatched junction bases: 10. The germline gives CDR1 MNHEY, CDR2 SMNVEV (reference sequence). The CDR3 sequence is CASSLHTSGSGQETQYF. CDR3 sequence (DNA): TGTGCCAGCAGTCTCCACACTAGCGGGAGTGGTCAAGAGACCCAGTACTTC.

The chain is built from TRBV10-3 and TRBJ1-1; no reliable D call. The CDR3 runs to 12 residues. Germline V gene lookup returns CDR1 ENHRY and CDR2 SYGVKD. The germline V and J ends were trimmed by 8 bases and 2 bases, with 9 bases remaining between them. The DNA for the CDR3 is TGTGCCATCGGAACAGAAAACACTGAAGCTTTCTTT. Encoded protein: CAIGTENTEAFF.

This clone was recorded a few times. The chain has TRBV6-5 and TRBJ1-5; D not certain. The CDR3 is 11 residues long. V lost 6 bases to trimming and J lost 6 bases, with 6 bases between them. Germline V gene lookup returns CDR1 MNHEY and CDR2 SVGAGI. CDR3 in amino acids: CASREGQPQHF. In DNA form, the CDR3 reads TGTGCCAGCAGAGAGGGTCAGCCCCAGCATTTT.

The V call is TRBV9, the J call TRBJ1-1; 12 bases agree with TRBD1. Per the germline V gene, CDR1 is SGDLS and CDR2 is YYNGEE. The CDR3 has 15 residues. The V segment lost 3 bases and the J segment 5 bases; nucleotides outside the gene matches: 5. The CDR3 coding sequence is TGTGCCAGCAGCGGTGGGGACAGGGGGCCGACTGAAGCTTTCTTT. Protein: CASSGGDRGPTEAFF.

This chain connects TRBV5-1 to TRBJ2-5; TRBD1 matches at 7 bases. J was trimmed by 4 bases and V by 0 bases; bases with no gene match: 6. The CDR3 extends over 15 amino acids. Germline CDR1 reads SGHRS; CDR2 reads YFSETQ. DNA for the CDR3: TGCGCCAGCAGCTTGGAAGGGGGCGAATTAGAGACCCAGTACTTC. Encoded protein: CASSLEGGELETQYF.

This chain links TRBV7-2 with TRBJ2-2; D is ambiguous. Germline assignment: CDR1 SGHTA and CDR2 FQGNSA. V was clipped by 8 bases and J by 0 bases, with 16 bases between them. This CDR3 is 16 amino acids long. The CDR3 is CASQFISQPNTGELFF. The DNA of the CDR3 is TGTGCCAGCCAATTTATTAGCCAGCCGAACACCGGGGAGCTGTTTTTT.

The chain carries TRBV16 and TRBJ2-7, with D maybe TRBD1 (5 bases). The CDR3 is made up of 15 amino acids. Deletions cut 0 bases from V and 2 bases from J, with 11 bases between. Germline CDR1 is KGHSY and CDR2 is FQNENV. The CDR3 region has the DNA TGTGCCAGCAGCCAATCGTGGCAGGGAACCTACGAGCAGTACTTC. This codes for CASSQSWQGTYEQYF.

This clone is a singleton in its sample. The J gene is TRBJ1-4, the V gene TRBV30; a possible D gene is TRBD1 (6 bases). The CDR3 loop spans 13 amino acids. With 2 bases removed from V and 9 bases from J, the gap between germline ends came to 13 bases. Germline V lookup: CDR1 GTSNPN, CDR2 SVGIG (reference sequence). The CDR3 coding sequence is TGTGCCTGGAGTCCGGACAGCAGTCAAAAACTGTTTTTT. Protein: CAWSPDSSQKLFF.